The T cell receptor beta chain under discussion was sequenced for a study of T cells in Graves' hyperthyroidism and ophthalmopathy. This clonotype has ten or more counts. V was cut by 3 bases and J by 2 bases, with 11 bases left in between. Germline CDR1 MNHNS, CDR2 SASEGT. The CDR3 has 14 amino acids. RNA transcripts served as the template for amplifying TCR beta CDR3 regions. The study used the HTBI primer set for a first-round RT-PCR of the TCR CDR3. TCRdb reprocessed the multiplex PCR reads with MiXCR, giving one entry per CDR3 protein. This repertoire shows 450,000 to 650,000 distinct CDR3 sequences, 17% found once; its top ten account for about 16%.

This clonotype was obtained from a woman under 30 with Graves' ophthalmopathy. The rearrangement joins TRBV6-1 to TRBJ2-7; D is ambiguous. Specimen: blood. As DNA, the CDR3 is TGTGCCAGCAGTGAGTGGCAGGCTACCTACGAGCAGTACTTC. It yields the protein CASSEWQATYEQYF.